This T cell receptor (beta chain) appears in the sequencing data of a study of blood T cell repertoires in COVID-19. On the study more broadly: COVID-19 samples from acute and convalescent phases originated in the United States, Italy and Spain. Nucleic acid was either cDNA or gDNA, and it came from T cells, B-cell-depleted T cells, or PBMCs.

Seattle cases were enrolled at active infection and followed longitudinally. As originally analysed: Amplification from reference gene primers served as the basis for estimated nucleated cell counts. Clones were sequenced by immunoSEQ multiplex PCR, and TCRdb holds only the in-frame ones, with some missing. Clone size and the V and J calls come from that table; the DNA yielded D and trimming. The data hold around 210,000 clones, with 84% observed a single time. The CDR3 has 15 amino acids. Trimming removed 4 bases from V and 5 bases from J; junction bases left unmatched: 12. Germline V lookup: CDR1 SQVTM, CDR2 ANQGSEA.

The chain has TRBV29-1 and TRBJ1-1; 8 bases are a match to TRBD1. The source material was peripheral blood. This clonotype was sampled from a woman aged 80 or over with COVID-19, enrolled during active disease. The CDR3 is CSVADRGVFVTEAFF. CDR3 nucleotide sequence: TGCAGCGTTGCCGACAGGGGCGTTTTCGTTACTGAAGCTTTCTTT.